The following is a T cell receptor beta chain sequence with its context. Its antigen is unknown. Sequencing used immunoSEQ multiplex PCR; TCRdb keeps in-frame clones, though not all of them. Among tens of thousands of clones listed, 70% to 90% were seen once. The CDR3 has 18 residues. From germline, CDR1 is SGHTA and CDR2 FQGNSA. The V and J ends lost 5 bases and 6 bases, in that order; junction bases with no gene match: 16. This sample was included in a study of T cell responses to AZD1222 COVID-19 vaccine. Regarding the study as a whole: Sampled repertoires all dated from after the peak T cell response.

This specimen consisted of peripheral blood, obtained 28 days after the second AZD1222 dose. V gene TRBV7-2 combines with J gene TRBJ2-3; 11 bases agree with TRBD2. The sequence was obtained from an adult who received the AZD1222 COVID-19 vaccine. The CDR3 protein is CASSGDGTSGLLTDTQYF. DNA of the CDR3: TGTGCCAGCAGCGGAGACGGGACTAGCGGCCTCCTAACGGATACGCAGTATTTT.